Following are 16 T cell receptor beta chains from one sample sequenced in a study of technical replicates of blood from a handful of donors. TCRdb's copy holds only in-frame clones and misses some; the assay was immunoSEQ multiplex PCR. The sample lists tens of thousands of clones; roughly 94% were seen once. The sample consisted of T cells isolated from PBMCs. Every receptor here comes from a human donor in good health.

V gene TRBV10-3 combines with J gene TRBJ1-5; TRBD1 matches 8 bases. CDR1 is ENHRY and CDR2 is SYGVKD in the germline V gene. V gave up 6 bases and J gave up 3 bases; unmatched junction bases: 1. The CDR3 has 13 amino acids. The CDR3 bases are TGTGCCATCAGGGACAGGGTCAATCAGCCCCAGCATTTT. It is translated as CAIRDRVNQPQHF.

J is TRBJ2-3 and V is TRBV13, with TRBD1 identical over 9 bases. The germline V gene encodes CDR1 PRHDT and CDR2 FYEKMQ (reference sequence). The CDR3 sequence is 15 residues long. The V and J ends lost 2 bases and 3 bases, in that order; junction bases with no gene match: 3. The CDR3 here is CASSLLGQGTDTQYF. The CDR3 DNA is TGTGCCAGCAGCTTACTGGGACAGGGAACAGATACGCAGTATTTT.

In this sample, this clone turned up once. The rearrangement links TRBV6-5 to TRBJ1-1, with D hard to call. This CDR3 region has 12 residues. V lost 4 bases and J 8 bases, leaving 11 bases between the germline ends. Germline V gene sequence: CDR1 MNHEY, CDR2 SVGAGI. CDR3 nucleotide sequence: TGTGCCAGCAGTTCCGGAGCATTAGAAGCTTTCTTT. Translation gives CASSSGALEAFF.

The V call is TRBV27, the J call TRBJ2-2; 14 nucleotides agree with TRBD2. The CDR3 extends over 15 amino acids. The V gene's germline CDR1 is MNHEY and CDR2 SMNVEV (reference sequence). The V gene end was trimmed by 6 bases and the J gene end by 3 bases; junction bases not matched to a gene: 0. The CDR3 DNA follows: TGTGCCAGCAGGGGACTAGCGGGAGACACCGGGGAGCTGTTTTTT. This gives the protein CASRGLAGDTGELFF.

In DNA, the CDR3 is TGTGCCTGGGGCTGGTCCTATAATTCACCCCTCCACTTT. Translating it yields CAWGWSYNSPLHF. This rearrangement joins TRBV30 to TRBJ1-6, with D hard to call. Looked up from germline, CDR1 is GTSNPN and CDR2 is SVGIG (reference sequence). Trimming cost V 5 bases and J 1 base, with 6 bases left between them. The CDR3 is 13 amino acids.

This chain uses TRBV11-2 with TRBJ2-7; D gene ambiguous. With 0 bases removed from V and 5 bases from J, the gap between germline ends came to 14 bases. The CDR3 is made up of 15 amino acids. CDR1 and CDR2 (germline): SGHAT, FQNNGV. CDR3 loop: CASSLDPGQAHEQYF. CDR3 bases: TGTGCCAGCAGCTTAGATCCCGGTCAGGCACACGAGCAGTACTTC.

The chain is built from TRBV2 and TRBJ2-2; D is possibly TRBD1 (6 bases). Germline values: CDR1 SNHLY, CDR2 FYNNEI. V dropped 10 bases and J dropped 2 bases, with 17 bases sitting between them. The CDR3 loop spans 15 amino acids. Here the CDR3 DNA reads TGTGCCACCCATTCTGGGACACCTAACACCGGGGAGCTGTTTTTT. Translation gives CATHSGTPNTGELFF.

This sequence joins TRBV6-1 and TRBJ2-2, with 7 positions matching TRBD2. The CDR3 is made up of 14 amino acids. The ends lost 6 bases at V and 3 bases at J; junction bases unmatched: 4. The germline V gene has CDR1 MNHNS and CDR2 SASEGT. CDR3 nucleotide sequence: TGTGCCAGCAGAGCGGGACCTCACACCGGGGAGCTGTTTTTT. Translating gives CASRAGPHTGELFF.

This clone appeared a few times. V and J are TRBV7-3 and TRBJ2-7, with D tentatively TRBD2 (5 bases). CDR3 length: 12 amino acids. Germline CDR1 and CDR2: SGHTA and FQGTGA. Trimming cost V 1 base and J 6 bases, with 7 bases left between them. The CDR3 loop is CASSLIRGEQYF. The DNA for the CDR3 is TGTGCCAGCAGCTTAATCCGGGGCGAGCAGTACTTC.

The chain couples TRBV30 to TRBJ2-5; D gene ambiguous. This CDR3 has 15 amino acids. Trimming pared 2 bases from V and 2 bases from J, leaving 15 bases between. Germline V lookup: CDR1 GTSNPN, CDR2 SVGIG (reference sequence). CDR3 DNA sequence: TGTGCCTGGAGTCTAGACCCGGGTCCACAAGAGACCCAGTACTTC. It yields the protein CAWSLDPGPQETQYF.

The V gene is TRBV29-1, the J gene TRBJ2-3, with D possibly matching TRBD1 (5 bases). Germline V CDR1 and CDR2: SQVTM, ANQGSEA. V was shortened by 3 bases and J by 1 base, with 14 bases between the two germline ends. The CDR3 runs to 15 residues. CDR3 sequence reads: CSVDVTGEGTDTQYF. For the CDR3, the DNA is TGCAGCGTTGACGTAACAGGCGAGGGCACAGATACGCAGTATTTT.

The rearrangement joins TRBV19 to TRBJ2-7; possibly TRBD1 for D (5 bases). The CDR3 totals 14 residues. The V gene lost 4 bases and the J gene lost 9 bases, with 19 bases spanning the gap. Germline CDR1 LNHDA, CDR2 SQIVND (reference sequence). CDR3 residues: CASSNQDITFGQYF. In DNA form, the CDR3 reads TGTGCCAGTAGTAATCAGGACATCACGTTTGGGCAGTACTTC.

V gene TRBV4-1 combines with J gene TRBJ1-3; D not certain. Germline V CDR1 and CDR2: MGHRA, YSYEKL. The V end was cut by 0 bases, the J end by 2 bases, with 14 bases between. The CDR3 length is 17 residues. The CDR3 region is CASSQESFYSPGNTIYF. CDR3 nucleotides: TGCGCCAGCAGCCAAGAATCTTTTTACAGTCCTGGAAACACCATATATTTT.

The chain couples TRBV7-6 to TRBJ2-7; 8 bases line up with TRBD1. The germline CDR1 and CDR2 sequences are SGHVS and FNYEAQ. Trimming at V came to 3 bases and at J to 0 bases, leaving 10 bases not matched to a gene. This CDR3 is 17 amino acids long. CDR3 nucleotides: TGTGCCAGCAGCTTCGGCAGGGGGCCCTTAGGCTCCTACGAGCAGTACTTC. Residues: CASSFGRGPLGSYEQYF.

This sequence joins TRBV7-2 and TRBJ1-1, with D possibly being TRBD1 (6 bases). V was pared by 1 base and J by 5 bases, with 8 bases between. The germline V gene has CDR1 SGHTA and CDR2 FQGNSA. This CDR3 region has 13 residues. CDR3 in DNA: TGTGCCAGCAGCTTAGGACAGGTGACTGAAGCTTTCTTT. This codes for CASSLGQVTEAFF.

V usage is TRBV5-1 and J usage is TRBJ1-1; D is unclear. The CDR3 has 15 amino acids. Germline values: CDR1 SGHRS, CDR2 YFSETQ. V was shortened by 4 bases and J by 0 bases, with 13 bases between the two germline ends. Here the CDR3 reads CASSPAQAMNTEAFF. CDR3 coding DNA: TGCGCCAGCAGCCCAGCCCAGGCCATGAACACTGAAGCTTTCTTT.